The clone carrying this T cell receptor (beta chain) has a count of ten or more. The target antigen is unknown. This sample is drawn from a study of regulatory T cells in long-lasting Graves disease. Study results and limitations: It was in persistent disease that TRBV28, TRBJ1-2 and TRBJ2-5 were favored. Persistent patients shared more public clonotypes (roughly 3,000) than newly diagnosed patients (approximately 1,000).

V lost 5 bases to trimming and J lost 0 bases, with 7 bases between them. CDR3 length: 13 amino acids. The germline V gene encodes CDR1 LGHDT and CDR2 YNNKEL (reference sequence). Time point denoted: newly diagnosed GD, antithyroid drugs for less than 3 months. Researchers made the TCR library from RNA that was extracted from PBMCs. With iRepertoire HTBI primers and Arm-PCR of CDR3 regions, TCR beta libraries were built. TCRdb re-analysed the multiplex PCR reads in MiXCR, keeping a single row per CDR3 protein. Of about 540,000 distinct CDR3 sequences detected, roughly 13% appear once; the ten largest clones hold 8.5% to 10%. These data were also filed under a second study, of T cells in Graves' hyperthyroidism and ophthalmopathy. This second study says: For the diagnoses, clinical symptoms, serum thyroxine and TRAb, thyroid ultrasound and orbital computed tomography were used. The HTBI set primed first-round TCR CDR3 RT-PCR.

The sequence was collected from a man aged 30 to 45 with Graves disease. The chain recombines TRBV3-1 with TRBJ1-1; D call uncertain. The material sequenced was peripheral blood mononuclear cells (PBMCs), taken at new diagnosis, from a patient treated with antithyroid drugs. CDR3 DNA: TGTGCCAGCAGCAGGACCTTGAACACTGAAGCTTTCTTT. It translates to CASSRTLNTEAFF.